Listed below are T cell receptor beta chains from one sample, sequenced in a study of T cells in Graves' hyperthyroidism and ophthalmopathy. Using its own MiXCR run on the multiplex PCR reads, TCRdb lists one record per CDR3 protein. Counted here are 700,000 or so distinct CDR3 sequences, about 17% occurring once; the ten biggest clones make up 8.4%. Sequenced input: blood. These receptors were taken from a man aged 18 to 29 with Graves' hyperthyroidism. The CDR3 runs from the conserved cysteine through the conserved F or W. Fields, in order: V gene, J gene, clone size, D gene, CDR3 protein, CDR3 DNA. A D gene is named only where the DNA matches it firmly. Some rows have no size entry. The others give once, few or many, or a class for an expanded clone.

V: TRBV9; J: TRBJ1-6; size: few; D: .; CDR3: CASSAAGQTYNSPLHF; DNA: TGTGCCAGCAGCGCAGCCGGACAGACCTATAATTCACCCCTCCACTTT
V: TRBV7-9; J: TRBJ2-1; size: many; D: .; CDR3: CASSSPGTLNEQFF; DNA: TGTGCCAGCAGCTCTCCCGGGACTCTCAATGAGCAGTTCTTC
V: TRBV11-2; J: TRBJ1-6; size: few; D: .; CDR3: CASSLRETGSPLHF; DNA: TGTGCCAGCAGCTTAAGGGAAACGGGTTCACCCCTCCACTTT
V: TRBV24-1; J: TRBJ1-1; size: many; D: .; CDR3: CATSDSAAAEAFF; DNA: TGTGCCACCAGTGATTCAGCAGCCGCTGAAGCTTTCTTT
V: TRBV3-1; J: TRBJ2-7; size: many; D: TRBD1; CDR3: CASSPDRAYEQYF; DNA: TGTGCCAGCAGCCCGGACAGGGCGTACGAGCAGTACTTC
V: TRBV11-2; J: TRBJ2-3; size: many; D: TRBD2; CDR3: CASSLANSGRQGTDTQYF; DNA: TGTGCCAGCAGCTTAGCCAATAGCGGGAGACAAGGCACAGATACGCAGTATTTT
V: TRBV27; J: TRBJ1-2; size: few; D: .; CDR3: CASSHGKDGYTF; DNA: TGTGCCAGCAGTCACGGGAAAGATGGCTACACCTTC
V: TRBV3-1; J: TRBJ1-2; size: .; D: TRBD1; CDR3: CASSLGTGGSGYTF; DNA: TGTGCCAGCAGCCTCGGGACAGGGGGCAGCGGCTACACCTTC
V: TRBV29-1; J: TRBJ2-1; size: many; D: TRBD2; CDR3: CSADGGLAGVEQFF; DNA: TGCAGCGCGGACGGCGGGCTAGCGGGAGTAGAACAGTTCTTC
V: TRBV5-6; J: TRBJ1-1; size: many; D: .; CDR3: CASSLGQGMDTEAFF; DNA: TGTGCCAGCAGCTTGGGCCAGGGGATGGACACTGAAGCTTTCTTT
V: TRBV6-2/TRBV6-3; J: TRBJ1-5; size: few; D: .; CDR3: CASSYSMGVFNQPQHF; DNA: TGTGCCAGCAGTTACTCGATGGGGGTATTCAATCAGCCCCAGCATTTT
V: TRBV6-2/TRBV6-3; J: TRBJ2-1; size: once; D: TRBD2; CDR3: CASSYSFGRAPYNEQFF; DNA: TGTGCCAGCAGTTACTCCTTCGGGAGGGCGCCGTACAATGAGCAGTTCTTC
V: TRBV2; J: TRBJ2-4; size: many; D: .; CDR3: CASSWDTLNKNIQYF; DNA: TGTGCCAGCAGTTGGGACACCCTGAACAAAAACATTCAGTACTTC
V: TRBV6-2/TRBV6-3; J: TRBJ2-2; size: few; D: TRBD2; CDR3: CASSRVSREANTGELFF; DNA: TGTGCCAGCAGTCGCGTGAGTCGGGAGGCGAACACCGGGGAGCTGTTTTTT
V: TRBV2; J: TRBJ2-2; size: few; D: TRBD1; CDR3: CATRGQGAVGELFF; DNA: TGTGCCACCCGGGGACAGGGGGCGGTCGGGGAGCTGTTTTTT
V: TRBV12-3/TRBV12-4; J: TRBJ1-5; size: many; D: .; CDR3: CASMGGLYQPQHF; DNA: TGTGCCAGCATGGGAGGGCTTTATCAGCCCCAGCATTTT
V: TRBV30; J: TRBJ1-1; size: few; D: .; CDR3: CAWSPRGGHTEAFF; DNA: TGTGCCTGGAGTCCTCGGGGAGGGCACACTGAAGCTTTCTTT
V: TRBV30; J: TRBJ1-4; size: few; D: TRBD1; CDR3: CAWSERDRYNEKLFF; DNA: TGTGCCTGGAGTGAACGGGACAGGTATAATGAAAAACTGTTTTTT
V: TRBV12-3/TRBV12-4; J: TRBJ2-5; size: many; D: .; CDR3: CASSSRQGGAETQYF; DNA: TGTGCCAGCAGTTCCCGCCAGGGGGGTGCGGAGACCCAGTACTTC
V: TRBV28; J: TRBJ2-4; size: many; D: .; CDR3: CASSSTDWGRRDIQYF; DNA: TGTGCCAGCAGTTCGACGGACTGGGGGCGTCGTGACATTCAGTACTTC
V: TRBV7-3; J: TRBJ2-5; size: .; D: TRBD2; CDR3: CASSRGTSGRLETQYF; DNA: TGTGCCAGCAGCCGTGGGACTAGCGGGAGATTAGAGACCCAGTACTTC
V: TRBV28; J: TRBJ1-1; size: many; D: .; CDR3: CASSLGAGAGAEAFF; DNA: TGTGCCAGCAGTTTAGGGGCAGGGGCTGGGGCTGAAGCTTTCTTT
V: TRBV7-2; J: TRBJ2-1; size: many; D: TRBD2; CDR3: CASSLSGRFHNEQFF; DNA: TGTGCCAGCAGCTTGAGCGGGAGATTTCACAATGAGCAGTTCTTC
V: TRBV3-1; J: TRBJ1-6; size: .; D: TRBD1; CDR3: CASSPGQVYNSPLHF; DNA: TGTGCCAGCAGCCCCGGACAGGTATATAATTCACCCCTCCACTTT
V: TRBV5-1; J: TRBJ2-5; size: .; D: .; CDR3: CASSLQSEVQYF; DNA: TGCGCCAGCAGCCTCCAAAGTGAGGTCCAGTACTTC
V: TRBV18; J: TRBJ2-6; size: .; D: .; CDR3: CASSRQPPPGANVLTF; DNA: TGTGCCAGCTCACGTCAACCACCGCCGGGGGCCAACGTCCTGACTTTC
V: TRBV9; J: TRBJ1-5; size: few; D: TRBD1; CDR3: CASSAGTGDQPQHF; DNA: TGTGCCAGCAGCGCCGGGACAGGGGATCAGCCCCAGCATTTT
V: TRBV20-1; J: TRBJ1-1; size: .; D: .; CDR3: CSARENRAEAFF; DNA: TGCAGTGCTAGAGAAAACAGGGCTGAAGCTTTCTTT
V: TRBV9; J: TRBJ2-5; size: few; D: TRBD2; CDR3: CASSIQGTSQETQYF; DNA: TGTGCCAGCAGCATTCAGGGGACTAGCCAAGAGACCCAGTACTTC
V: TRBV7-3; J: TRBJ2-7; size: few; D: TRBD1; CDR3: CASSQFDRGYVYEQYF; DNA: TGTGCCAGCAGCCAGTTTGACAGGGGCTACGTCTACGAGCAGTACTTC
V: TRBV9; J: TRBJ1-3; size: few; D: .; CDR3: CASSPGTSGNTIYF; DNA: TGTGCCAGCAGCCCCGGGACATCTGGAAACACCATATATTTT
V: TRBV6-2/TRBV6-3; J: TRBJ2-4; size: .; D: .; CDR3: CASSYSVSSLAKNIQYF; DNA: TGTGCCAGCAGTTACTCGGTCAGTTCTCTAGCCAAAAACATTCAGTACTTC
V: TRBV12-3/TRBV12-4; J: TRBJ2-5; size: many; D: TRBD1; CDR3: CASSTRAGGETQYF; DNA: TGTGCCAGCAGTACCCGTGCAGGGGGAGAGACCCAGTACTTC
V: TRBV11-2; J: TRBJ2-2; size: many; D: TRBD1; CDR3: CASSAWTGDTGELFF; DNA: TGTGCCAGCAGCGCATGGACAGGGGACACCGGGGAGCTGTTTTTT
V: TRBV6-2/TRBV6-3; J: TRBJ2-7; size: .; D: .; CDR3: CASRAHRVPLDEQYF; DNA: TGTGCCAGCAGGGCCCACAGGGTCCCACTGGACGAGCAGTACTTC
V: TRBV2; J: TRBJ2-7; size: .; D: .; CDR3: CASIRGYEQYF; DNA: TGTGCCAGCATACGCGGGTACGAGCAGTACTTC
V: TRBV6-1; J: TRBJ2-2; size: .; D: .; CDR3: CASSSPFTGELFF; DNA: TGTGCCAGCAGTTCCCCGTTCACCGGGGAGCTGTTTTTT
V: TRBV12-3/TRBV12-4; J: TRBJ2-5; size: many; D: .; CDR3: CASSPRFRETQYF; DNA: TGTGCCAGCAGCCCACGGTTTAGAGAGACCCAGTACTTC
V: TRBV28; J: TRBJ2-3; size: few; D: .; CDR3: CASSIPASTDTQYF; DNA: TGTGCCAGCAGCATACCGGCCTCCACAGATACGCAGTATTTT
V: TRBV29-1; J: TRBJ2-7; size: .; D: TRBD2; CDR3: CSGRTSGAYEQYF; DNA: TGCAGCGGAAGGACTAGCGGGGCGTACGAGCAGTACTTC